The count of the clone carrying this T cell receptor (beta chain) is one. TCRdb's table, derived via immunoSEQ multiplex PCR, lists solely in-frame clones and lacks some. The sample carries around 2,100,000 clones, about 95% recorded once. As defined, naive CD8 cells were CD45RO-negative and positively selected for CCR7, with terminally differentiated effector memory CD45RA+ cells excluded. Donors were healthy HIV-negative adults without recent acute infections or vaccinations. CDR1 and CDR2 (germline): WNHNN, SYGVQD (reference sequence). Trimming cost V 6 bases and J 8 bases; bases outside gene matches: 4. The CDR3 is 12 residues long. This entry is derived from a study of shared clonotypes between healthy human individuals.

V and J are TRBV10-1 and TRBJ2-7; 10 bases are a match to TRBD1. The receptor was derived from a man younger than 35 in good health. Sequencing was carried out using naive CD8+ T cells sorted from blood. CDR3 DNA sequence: TGCGCCAGCAGCGGGGACAGGGGCAAGCAGTACTTC. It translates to CASSGDRGKQYF.